This passage covers 7 T cell receptor beta chains from one sample sequenced in a study of cytomegalovirus exposure and HLA in healthy donors. Researchers ran the PCR with 60 Vbeta and 13 Jbeta primers. TCRdb's copy holds only in-frame clones and misses some; the assay was immunoSEQ multiplex PCR. This sample carries some 200,000 clones, 80% to 90% of them seen once, and the ten largest clones take about 1%. Sequencing was carried out using PBMCs. These receptors were obtained from a woman under 30 in good health and CMV-seronegative.

V usage is TRBV2 and J usage is TRBJ2-7, with D hard to call. The length of the CDR3 is 12 residues. Germline CDR1 is SNHLY and CDR2 is FYNNEI. Trimming took 2 bases from V and 9 from J, leaving 11 bases between them. The CDR3 region has the DNA TGTGCCAGCAGTGAACTTGGAGTTGTGCAGTACTTC. Amino acids: CASSELGVVQYF.

The V gene is TRBV7-3, the J gene TRBJ2-7, with 10 bases that match TRBD2. J gave up 2 bases and V 4 bases, and 5 bases lay outside the gene matches. CDR3 length: 15 amino acids. The germline V gene has CDR1 SGHTA and CDR2 FQGTGA. The CDR3 spells CASSSGLAATYEQYF. The CDR3, as DNA: TGTGCCAGCAGCTCCGGACTAGCGGCCACCTACGAGCAGTACTTC. The full variable domain, rest sourced from reference TRBV7-3 and TRBJ2-7, is GAGVSQTPSNKVTEKGKYVELRCDPISGHTALYWYRQSLGQGPEFLIYFQGTGAADDSGLPNDRFFAVRPEGSVSTLKIQRTERGDSAVYLCASSSGLAATYEQYFGPGTRLTVT.

The chain has TRBV20-1 and TRBJ1-1; D unresolved. Trimming shortened V by 5 bases and J by 7 bases, and 11 bases separated the two germline ends. Germline values: CDR1 DFQATT, CDR2 SNEGSKA (reference sequence). This CDR3 has 11 residues. CDR3 loop: CSAEGPGEAFF. In DNA form, the CDR3 reads TGCAGTGCTGAGGGCCCAGGTGAAGCTTTCTTT.

The gene calls are TRBV13 and TRBJ2-1; 11 nucleotides agree with TRBD1. The CDR3 has 16 residues. Germline loops: CDR1 PRHDT, CDR2 FYEKMQ (reference sequence). Trimming at V came to 3 bases and at J to 7 bases, leaving 8 bases not matched to a gene. CDR3 DNA: TGTGCCAGCAGCTTTACCGGGACAGGGGGAAGGAATGAGCAGTTCTTC. Amino acids: CASSFTGTGGRNEQFF.

The rearrangement links TRBV30 to TRBJ2-2; TRBD1 agrees at 9 bases. V was pared by 3 bases and J by 1 base, with 3 bases of the junction left unmatched. CDR3 length: 15 residues. Looked up from germline, CDR1 is GTSNPN and CDR2 is SVGIG (reference sequence). The CDR3 DNA sequence: TGTGCCTGGAGGTGGGGACAGGGGAACACCGGGGAGCTGTTTTTT. This codes for CAWRWGQGNTGELFF.

The rearrangement links TRBV2 to TRBJ2-3, with unresolved D. V lost 6 bases and J lost 10, with 20 bases in between. The CDR3 extends over 14 amino acids. Per germline, CDR1 SNHLY and CDR2 FYNNEI. Written as DNA, the CDR3 is TGTGCCAGCAGCCGCCCGGTAGCCAAACCTGCGCAGTATTTT. Amino acids: CASSRPVAKPAQYF.

This sequence joins TRBV4-2 and TRBJ2-3; 9 bases map to TRBD2. The V gene end was trimmed by 1 base and the J gene end by 2 bases; junction bases not matched to a gene: 10. The CDR3 spans 18 residues. Looked up from germline, CDR1 is LGHNA and CDR2 is YNFKEQ. CDR3 in DNA: TGTGCCAGCAGCCAAGCGGTAGGGACTAGCAAAAACACAGATACGCAGTATTTT. It translates to CASSQAVGTSKNTDTQYF.